This T cell receptor (beta chain) was profiled in a study of blood T cell repertoires in COVID-19. The CDR3 is made up of 17 amino acids. Looked up from germline, CDR1 is SEHNR and CDR2 is FQNEAQ (reference sequence). Trimming took 6 bases from V and 0 from J; bases not matched to a gene: 11. The authors' processing: Reference gene primer amplification yielded estimated nucleated cell counts. Assay used: immunoSEQ multiplex PCR; TCRdb lists only in-frame clones, some missing. V, J and clone size are those of that table, while D and trimming were read from the DNA. The sample has about 310,000 clones; roughly 87% are singletons.

The rearrangement joins TRBV7-9 to TRBJ2-1, with 7 positions matching TRBD1. This receptor was taken from a woman under 30 who had recovered from COVID-19. Sequenced sample: PBMCs or T cells enriched from blood (not recorded which). The CDR3 reads CASRRVTGPSSYNEQFF. As DNA, the CDR3 is TGTGCCAGCAGACGCGTGACAGGGCCCAGCTCCTACAATGAGCAGTTCTTC. The variable domain in full, with the rest retrieved from reference TRBV7-9 and TRBJ2-1, is DTGVSQNPRHKITKRGQNVTFRCDPISEHNRLYWYRQTLGQGPEFLTYFQNEAQLEKSRLLSDRFSAERPKGSFSTLEIQRTEQGDSAMYLCASRRVTGPSSYNEQFFGPGTRLTVL.